This entry features one T cell receptor (beta chain) sequence. Profiling relied on immunoSEQ multiplex PCR, and the TCRdb table lists in-frame clones only, not all of them. The profile shows 180,000 or so clones, around 83% of them singletons. The entry originates in a study of blood T cell repertoires in COVID-19. The ends were cut back, 0 bases at V and 10 bases at J, with 12 bases in the middle. CDR1 is GTSNPN, CDR2 SVGIG, per germline (reference sequence). The CDR3 loop spans 12 amino acids. The clonotype originates from a woman aged 60-75 years with acute or convalescent COVID-19. The J gene is TRBJ1-1, the V gene TRBV30; weak D call: TRBD1 (6 bases). Material for sequencing was peripheral blood. The CDR3 DNA reads TGTGCCTGGAGTGTACGCCGGGGGGCAGCTTTCTTT. Residues: CAWSVRRGAAFF.